Following are 30 T cell receptor beta chains from one sample sequenced in a study of blood T cells in healthy people across ages. Together with a sample-barcoded 5' primer, a J-beta primer mix was included in a second PCR lasting about 6 to 11 cycles. Via MiXCR, TCRdb re-called the 5' RACE reads, giving one row per CDR3 protein. The sample contains 1,100,000 or so distinct CDR3 sequences, around 43% of which appear only once. Sequenced: blood. The receptor source for this set is a woman aged 55-69 years in good health.

J is TRBJ2-1 and V is TRBV9; a possible D gene is TRBD2 (5 bases). V was trimmed by 3 bases and J by 8 bases, leaving 12 bases between them. Germline V gives CDR1 SGDLS, CDR2 YYNGEE. CDR3 length equals 13 residues. CDR3 bases: TGTGCCAGCAGCGCGACCTCGGGGTATGAGCAGTTCTTC. Protein product: CASSATSGYEQFF.

This clonotype was picked up a small number of times. The chain links TRBV3-1 to TRBJ2-1; D unclear. Germline assignment: CDR1 LGHDT and CDR2 YNNKEL (reference sequence). This CDR3 has 16 amino acids. V was shortened by 0 bases and J by 0 bases, with 9 bases between the two germline ends. CDR3 nucleotide sequence: TGTGCCAGCAGCCAAGAAGTTATTAGCTCCTACAATGAGCAGTTCTTC. The encoded protein is CASSQEVISSYNEQFF.

The chain is built from TRBV20-1 and TRBJ2-1; D gene ambiguous. The V and J ends lost 3 bases and 2 bases respectively, with 14 bases between them. Looked up from germline, CDR1 is DFQATT and CDR2 is SNEGSKA (reference sequence). The CDR3 is made up of 15 amino acids. The CDR3 DNA sequence: TGCAGTGCTAGTTTAAGGCTTGCAACCTACAATGAGCAGTTCTTC. Translation: CSASLRLATYNEQFF.

The V call is TRBV5-1, the J call TRBJ2-1; D is undetermined. Germline CDR1 is SGHRS and CDR2 is YFSETQ. V was shortened by 0 bases and J by 5 bases, with 9 bases between the two germline ends. This CDR3 has 14 residues. The CDR3 DNA follows: TGCGCCAGCAGCTTGGGGGGTTGGGACAATGAGCAGTTCTTC. Translated: CASSLGGWDNEQFF. Combining the CDR3 with reference TRBV5-1 and TRBJ2-1 gives the whole variable domain KAGVTQTPRYLIKTRGQQVTLSCSPISGHRSVSWYQQTPGQGLQFLFEYFSETQRNKGNFPGRFSGRQFSNSRSEMNVSTLELGDSALYLCASSLGGWDNEQFFGPGTRLTVL.

This clonotype was seen a few times. The genes are TRBV12-3 or TRBV12-4 and TRBJ1-1; the D gene is possibly TRBD1 (6 bases). This CDR3 has 14 amino acids. V was shortened by 2 bases and J by 2 bases, with 9 bases between the two germline ends. Written as DNA, the CDR3 is TGTGCCAGCAGTTTAAGGGGGGGTAACACTGAAGCTTTCTTT. The encoded protein is CASSLRGGNTEAFF.

Details on this clonotype: Compared with germline, one end of the junction differs, possibly owing to a read error. The rearrangement uses TRBV7-2 and TRBJ2-4; unclear D gene. This CDR3 has 12 amino acids. Germline V CDR1 and CDR2: SGHTA, FQGNSA. CDR3 in amino acids: CASSTRRMPSHF. The CDR3 bases are TGTGCCAGCAGCACCCGACGGATGCCCTCCCACTTC.

Only a few counts were recorded for this clonotype. V usage is TRBV6-5 and J usage is TRBJ1-2, with a possible D match to TRBD1 (6 bases). The V and J ends lost 6 bases and 5 bases respectively, with 13 bases between them. CDR1 and CDR2 (germline): MNHEY, SVGAGI. The CDR3 is 13 amino acids. The CDR3 protein is CASRGRQAYGYTF. The CDR3 DNA follows: TGTGCCAGCAGGGGCAGACAGGCTTATGGCTACACCTTC.

The chain joins TRBV7-9 to TRBJ1-2; D is unresolved. This CDR3 contains 13 residues. Trimming took 3 bases from V and 7 from J, leaving 12 bases between them. Germline V gene data show CDR1 as SEHNR and CDR2 as FQNEAQ (reference sequence). The CDR3 here is CASSFSGGRGYTF. The CDR3 bases are TGTGCCAGCAGCTTCTCGGGAGGGCGTGGCTACACCTTC.

The genes are TRBV20-1 and TRBJ2-3; D unclear. Germline values: CDR1 DFQATT, CDR2 SNEGSKA (reference sequence). V was cut by 6 bases and J by 0 bases, with 16 bases left in between. This CDR3 is 15 amino acids long. The chain's CDR3 is CSAQKAQESTDTQYF. The CDR3 DNA is TGCAGTGCCCAAAAGGCTCAGGAAAGCACAGATACGCAGTATTTT.

The genes are TRBV20-1 and TRBJ2-1; 9 nucleotides line up with TRBD1. Per germline, CDR1 DFQATT and CDR2 SNEGSKA (reference sequence). This CDR3 contains 13 residues. Trimming cost V 6 bases and J 1 base; bases outside gene matches: 1. The CDR3 region is CSAGTGSYNEQFF. The CDR3 DNA is TGCAGTGCCGGGACAGGGTCCTACAATGAGCAGTTCTTC.

This clonotype was recorded once. The V and J genes are TRBV11-2 and TRBJ2-2; the match to TRBD2 covers 9 bases. V lost 5 bases and J lost 5; bases outside the gene matches: 9. This CDR3 comprises 16 residues. CDR1 SGHAT and CDR2 FQNNGV come from the germline V gene. The CDR3 here is CASSKEAGGLTGELFF. For the CDR3, the DNA is TGTGCCAGCAGCAAAGAAGCGGGAGGTCTGACCGGGGAGCTGTTTTTT.

V usage is TRBV2 and J usage is TRBJ1-2, with 8 positions matching TRBD1. Trimming took 6 bases from V and 0 from J; bases not matched to a gene: 3. The CDR3 has 14 amino acids. The V gene's germline CDR1 is SNHLY and CDR2 FYNNEI. The CDR3 DNA reads TGTGCCAGCAGGGGGACAGGCGCTAACTATGGCTACACCTTC. Protein: CASRGTGANYGYTF.

V and J are TRBV7-6 and TRBJ2-5; no reliable D call. Trimming pared 10 bases from V and 6 bases from J, leaving 9 bases between. Germline V CDR1 and CDR2: SGHVS, FNYEAQ. The CDR3 has 10 amino acids. As DNA, the CDR3 is TGTGCCACCATCCCCAAGACCCAGTACTTC. Translating gives CATIPKTQYF.

This clonotype occurred many times. The chain joins TRBV5-1 to TRBJ2-3, with 8 bases aligning to TRBD2. V lost 0 bases, J lost 0 bases, and 18 bases stayed unmatched. Germline V CDR1 and CDR2: SGHRS, YFSETQ. The CDR3 has 21 amino acids. CDR3 bases: TGCGCCAGCAGCTTGGGAGTAGCTCGCGGGTTGAGCGGGGGTAGCACAGATACGCAGTATTTT. Translating gives CASSLGVARGLSGGSTDTQYF.

This clonotype turned up a few times. The chain has TRBV7-2 and TRBJ1-2; 7 nucleotides agree with TRBD1. The CDR3 totals 14 residues. Germline CDR1 reads SGHTA; CDR2 reads FQGNSA. V lost 5 bases and J lost 8; bases outside the gene matches: 11. The CDR3 bases are TGTGCCAGCAGCAAGGGACAGACAGAGGGCGGCTACACCTTC. It translates to CASSKGQTEGGYTF.

In its sample, this clonotype was seen a few times. The chain uses TRBV27 and TRBJ2-7; 9 nucleotides align to TRBD1. Trimming cost V 4 bases and J 2 bases; bases outside gene matches: 6. Germline V lookup: CDR1 MNHEY, CDR2 SMNVEV (reference sequence). The CDR3 has 15 amino acids. The CDR3 DNA reads as TGTGCCAGCAGTTCGACAGGGGGGACTACCTACGAGCAGTACTTC. Protein sequence: CASSSTGGTTYEQYF.

V is TRBV4-1 and J is TRBJ2-7; 9 positions match TRBD1. This CDR3 comprises 14 residues. The ends lost 6 bases at V and 4 bases at J; junction bases unmatched: 7. CDR1 and CDR2 (germline): MGHRA, YSYEKL. The chain's CDR3 is CASSPTDRGYEQYF. CDR3 in DNA: TGCGCCAGCAGTCCGACGGACAGGGGATACGAGCAGTACTTC.

This clonotype was found a few times. The V gene is TRBV4-2, the J gene TRBJ2-7; 14 nucleotides agree with TRBD2. The germline gives CDR1 LGHNA, CDR2 YNFKEQ. The CDR3 runs 18 residues. The ends lost 3 bases at V and 1 base at J; junction bases unmatched: 8. The CDR3 DNA reads as TGTGCCAGCAGCCATTTTAAGGGACTAGCGGGAGATTCCTACGAGCAGTACTTC. It is translated as CASSHFKGLAGDSYEQYF.

The chain has TRBV4-1 and TRBJ2-7; the D is unclear. The J call is doubtful: the DNA matches TRBJ2-5 better. In germline, CDR1 is MGHRA, CDR2 YSYEKL. This CDR3 has 15 residues. The CDR3 DNA sequence: TGCGCCAGCAGCCAAGATCCGGCTAGCCAAGAGACCCAGTACTTC. Its translation is CASSQDPASQETQYF.

The V and J genes are TRBV2 and TRBJ2-5; no reliable D call. The V end lost 1 base, the J end lost 7 bases, and 13 bases lay between the germline ends. From germline, CDR1 is SNHLY and CDR2 FYNNEI. This CDR3 spans 14 amino acids. Here the CDR3 DNA reads TGTGCCAGCAGTGAAGGAGACCAGCGAGGGACCCAGTACTTC. Translated: CASSEGDQRGTQYF. Variable domain in full (rest from reference TRBV2 and TRBJ2-5): EPEVTQTPSHQVTQMGQEVILRCVPISNHLYFYWYRQILGQKVEFLVSFYNNEISEKSEIFDDQFSVERPDGSNFTLKIRSTKLEDSAMYFCASSEGDQRGTQYFGPGTRLLVL.

The chain has TRBV29-1 and TRBJ2-5, with 7 bases lining up with TRBD2. This CDR3 has 12 amino acids. V dropped 6 bases and J dropped 5; count of bases not matched to a gene: 6. Germline CDR1 reads SQVTM; CDR2 reads ANQGSEA. The chain's CDR3 is CSVREGFETQYF. The DNA of the CDR3 is TGCAGCGTCAGGGAGGGGTTTGAGACCCAGTACTTC.

This chain joins TRBV11-3 and TRBJ2-5; D is uncertain. Germline CDR1 SGHNT, CDR2 YENEEA. The V and J ends lost 5 bases and 7 bases respectively, with 14 bases between them. This CDR3 is 13 amino acids long. The CDR3 loop is CASSHAYRATQYF. The CDR3 DNA is TGTGCCAGCAGCCATGCATATCGGGCGACCCAGTACTTC.

This rearrangement joins TRBV25-1 to TRBJ1-3, with no clear D. This CDR3 spans 14 amino acids. The ends were cut back, 2 bases at V and 2 bases at J, with 7 bases in the middle. Per germline, CDR1 MGHDK and CDR2 SYGVNS. The CDR3 loop is CASSEATAGNTIYF. CDR3 DNA sequence: TGTGCCAGCAGTGAAGCGACGGCTGGAAACACCATATATTTT. Complete variable domain (other parts from reference TRBV25-1 and TRBJ1-3): EADIYQTPRYLVIGTGKKITLECSQTMGHDKMYWYQQDPGMELHLIHYSYGVNSTEKGDLSSESTVSRIRTEHFPLTLESARPSHTSQYLCASSEATAGNTIYFGEGSWLTVV.

This clonotype has more than one count but fewer than ten. The CDR3 DNA sequence: TGTGCCACCAGGCCGGAAAGGAGCCAAGAGACCCAGTACTTC. It yields the protein CATRPERSQETQYF. The chain links TRBV15 to TRBJ2-5; the D is unclear. Trimming took 6 bases from V and 1 from J, leaving 12 bases between them. CDR3 size: 14 residues. Germline V CDR1 and CDR2: LNHNV, YYDKDF (reference sequence).

The chain uses TRBV7-9 and TRBJ2-5, with a tentative D call TRBD1 (6 bases). There are 12 residues in the CDR3. Trimming took 5 bases from V and 11 from J, leaving 15 bases between them. Germline CDR1 reads SEHNR; CDR2 reads FQNEAQ (reference sequence). CDR3 in DNA: TGTGCCAGCAGCCACAGGGTGTGGGAGCAGTACTTC. Residues: CASSHRVWEQYF.

In its sample, this clonotype was seen once. The gene calls are TRBV3-1 and TRBJ1-5; TRBD1 aligns across 7 bases. CDR1 is LGHDT, CDR2 YNNKEL, per germline (reference sequence). Losses at the gene ends were 8 bases for V and 6 bases for J; bases not matched to a gene: 10. CDR3 size: 14 residues. CDR3 in amino acids: CASGPTGAGQPQHF. The CDR3 bases are TGTGCCAGCGGCCCAACAGGGGCGGGTCAGCCCCAGCATTTT.

The chain links TRBV9 to TRBJ2-1, with TRBD2 matching 9 bases. With V trimmed by 0 bases and J by 2 bases, 9 bases remained unmatched. CDR3 length: 18 amino acids. Germline V CDR1 and CDR2: SGDLS, YYNGEE. As DNA, the CDR3 is TGTGCCAGCAGCGTAGGGCCTAGCGGGAAAATGACCTACAATGAGCAGTTCTTC. It is translated as CASSVGPSGKMTYNEQFF.

The CDR3 DNA reads TGTGCCAGCAGACTCGACAGGGGGCCGTACACCGGGGAGCTGTTTTTT. Its protein is CASRLDRGPYTGELFF. The chain employs TRBV27 and TRBJ2-2; 10 bases map to TRBD1. Germline assignment: CDR1 MNHEY and CDR2 SMNVEV (reference sequence). V lost 6 bases, J lost 3 bases, and 7 bases stayed unmatched. The CDR3 loop spans 16 amino acids.

This clonotype was seen just once. The chain has TRBV27 and TRBJ2-7, with a weak D call TRBD2 (6 bases). This CDR3 comprises 14 residues. Trimming left V 3 bases short and J 3 bases short, with 12 bases between. Looked up from germline, CDR1 is MNHEY and CDR2 is SMNVEV (reference sequence). CDR3 sequence reads: CASSFTPGDYEQYF. The CDR3 region has the DNA TGTGCCAGCAGTTTCACCCCGGGGGACTACGAGCAGTACTTC.

On this clonotype itself: At one end, the junction sequence differs from germline, possibly due to a read error. The V call is TRBV30, the J call TRBJ2-5, with 8 bases fitting TRBD1. TRBJ2-7 matches the DNA end more closely, so the J call is doubtful. The CDR3 is 12 amino acids. Germline-derived CDR1 and CDR2 are GTSNPN and SVGIG (reference sequence). The CDR3 loop reads CAGSQGADEQYF. In DNA, the CDR3 is TGTGCCGGGAGTCAGGGGGCAGACGAGCAGTACTTC.